This T cell receptor beta chain originates from a study of CD8 T cells in ankylosing spondylitis. Study results and limitations: Seemingly characteristic of ankylosing spondylitis blood was a TCR beta motif consisting of fewer than 10 highly homologous variants.

This clonotype was counted ten times or more. Its antigen is as yet unknown. TCRdb recomputed calls from the 5' RACE reads with MiXCR, one row per CDR3 protein. The sample contains hundreds of thousands of distinct CDR3 sequences, approximately 11% of which appear only once. The receptor comes from a male donor with ankylosing spondylitis. The source material was blood, either unsorted or a sorted T cell fraction (not recorded which).

DNA for the CDR3: TGTGCCAGCAGCCGGGACAGGGGGCATGAAAAACTGTTTTTT. Its translation is CASSRDRGHEKLFF. The J gene is TRBJ1-4, the V gene TRBV11-3; the match to TRBD1 covers 12 bases. CDR1 and CDR2 (germline): SGHNT, YENEEA. CDR3 length: 14 amino acids. After removal of 5 bases from V and 6 bases from J, the junction contained 1 base not matched to a gene.